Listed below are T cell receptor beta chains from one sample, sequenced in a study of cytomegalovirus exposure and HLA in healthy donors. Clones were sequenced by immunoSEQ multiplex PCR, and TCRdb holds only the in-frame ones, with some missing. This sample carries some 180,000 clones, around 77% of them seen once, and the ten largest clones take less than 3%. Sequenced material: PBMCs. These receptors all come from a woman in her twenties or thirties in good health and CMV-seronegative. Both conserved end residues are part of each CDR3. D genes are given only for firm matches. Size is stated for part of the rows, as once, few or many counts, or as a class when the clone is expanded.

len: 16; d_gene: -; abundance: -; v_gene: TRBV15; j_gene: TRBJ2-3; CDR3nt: TGTGCCACCAGCAGAGTTAGCGGAGCAAGCACAGATACGCAGTATTTT; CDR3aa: CATSRVSGASTDTQYF
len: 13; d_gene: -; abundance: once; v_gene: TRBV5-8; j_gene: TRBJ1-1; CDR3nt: TGTGCCAGCAACCCCCTAGGGAGGACTGAAGCTTTCTTT; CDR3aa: CASNPLGRTEAFF
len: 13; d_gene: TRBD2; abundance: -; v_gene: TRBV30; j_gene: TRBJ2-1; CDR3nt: TGTGCCTGGAGTGAGCCATCTAGCGGCAAGACGGTCTTC; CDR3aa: CAWSEPSSGKTVF
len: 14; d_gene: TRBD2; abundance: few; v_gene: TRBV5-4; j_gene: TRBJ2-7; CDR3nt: TGTGCCAGCAGCTTGGGATTAGCGGGAGACGAGCAGTACTTC; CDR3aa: CASSLGLAGDEQYF
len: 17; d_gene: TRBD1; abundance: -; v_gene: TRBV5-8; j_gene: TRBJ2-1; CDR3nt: TGTGCCAGCAGCCTTCTCCCCGGGACAGGGGTTTATGGTGAGCAGTTCTTC; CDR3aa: CASSLLPGTGVYGEQFF
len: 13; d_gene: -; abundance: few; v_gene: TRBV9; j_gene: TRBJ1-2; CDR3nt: TGTGCCAGCAGCGCCCCGAGCACCTATGGCTACACCTTC; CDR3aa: CASSAPSTYGYTF
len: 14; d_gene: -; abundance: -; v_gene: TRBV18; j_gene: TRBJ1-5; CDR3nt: TGTGCCAGCTCACCAATGAGCAGCAATCAGCCCCAGCATTTT; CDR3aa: CASSPMSSNQPQHF
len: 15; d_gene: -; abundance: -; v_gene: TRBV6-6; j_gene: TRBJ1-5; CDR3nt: TGTGCCAGCAGATCCCGGACTTATAGCAATCAGCCCCAGCATTTT; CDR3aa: CASRSRTYSNQPQHF
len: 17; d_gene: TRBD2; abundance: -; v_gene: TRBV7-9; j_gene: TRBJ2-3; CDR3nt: TGTGCCAGCAGCTTTCTCCCAGAAGCGGGGGTATATGGTACGCAGTATTTT; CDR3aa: CASSFLPEAGVYGTQYF
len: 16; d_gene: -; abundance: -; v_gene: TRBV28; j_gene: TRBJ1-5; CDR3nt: TGTGCCAGCAGCCCGGGACACCCTTATAGCAATCAGCCCCAGCATTTT; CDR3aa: CASSPGHPYSNQPQHF
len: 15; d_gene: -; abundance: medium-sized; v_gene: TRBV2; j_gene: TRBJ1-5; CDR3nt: TGTGCCAGCTCCCCCTCGGAGCCACCGAAGCAGCCCCAGCATTTT; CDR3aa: CASSPSEPPKQPQHF
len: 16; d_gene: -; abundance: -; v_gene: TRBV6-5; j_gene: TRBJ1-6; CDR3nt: TGTGCCAGCAGTTACTCACCAGAGGCGCGACTCTCACCCCTCCACTTT; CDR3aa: CASSYSPEARLSPLHF
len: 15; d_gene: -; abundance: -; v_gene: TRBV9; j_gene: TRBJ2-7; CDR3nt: TGTGCCAGCAGCTTACAAGGGGGGGACTCCTACGAGCAGTACTTC; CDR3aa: CASSLQGGDSYEQYF
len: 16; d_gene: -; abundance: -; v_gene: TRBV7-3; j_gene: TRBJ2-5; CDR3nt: TGTGCCAGCAGCTTAGGAGGGCGCGGTACCCAAGAGACCCAGTACTTC; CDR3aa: CASSLGGRGTQETQYF
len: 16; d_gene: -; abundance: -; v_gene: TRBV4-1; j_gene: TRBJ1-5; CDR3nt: TGCGCCAGCAGCCAAGATCTGAGGTCGGGCAATCAGCCCCAGCATTTT; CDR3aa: CASSQDLRSGNQPQHF
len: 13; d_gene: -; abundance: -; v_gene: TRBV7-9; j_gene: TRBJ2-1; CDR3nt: TGTGCCAGCAGCTTAGAACAGGGCTATGAGCAGTTCTTC; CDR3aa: CASSLEQGYEQFF
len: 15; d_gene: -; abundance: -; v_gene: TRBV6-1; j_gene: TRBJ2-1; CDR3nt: TGTGCCAGCAGTGCTCAAGTCGGCTCCTACAATGAGCAGTTCTTC; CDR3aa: CASSAQVGSYNEQFF
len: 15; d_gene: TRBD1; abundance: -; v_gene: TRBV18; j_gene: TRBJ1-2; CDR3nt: TGTGCCAGCTCACCTCGACAGGGGGCGGCCTATGGCTACACCTTC; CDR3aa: CASSPRQGAAYGYTF
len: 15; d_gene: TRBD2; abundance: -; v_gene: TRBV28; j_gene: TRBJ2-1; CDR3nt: TGTGCCAGCAGTTTAGACCTAGCGGGAGTTTATGAGCAGTTCTTC; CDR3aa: CASSLDLAGVYEQFF
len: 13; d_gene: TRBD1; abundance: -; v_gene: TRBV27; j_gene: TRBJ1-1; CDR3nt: TGTGCCAGCAGCTGGACAGGGGACACTGAAGCTTTCTTT; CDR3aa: CASSWTGDTEAFF
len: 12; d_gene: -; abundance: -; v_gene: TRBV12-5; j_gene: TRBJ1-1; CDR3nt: TGTGCTAGTGGTTTGATCCATACTGAAGCTTTCTTT; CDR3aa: CASGLIHTEAFF
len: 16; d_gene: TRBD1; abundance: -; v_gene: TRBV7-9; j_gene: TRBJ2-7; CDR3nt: TGTTCCAGCAGCTTAGTTGGGACAGGGTCAATTCACGAGCAGTACTTC; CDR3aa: CSSSLVGTGSIHEQYF
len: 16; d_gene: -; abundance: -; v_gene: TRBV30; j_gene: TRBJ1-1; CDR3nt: TGTGCCTGGAAGCCCCGAGCTTATTTGGAGCGGGGAAAAGCGTTCTTT; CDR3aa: CAWKPRAYLERGKAFF
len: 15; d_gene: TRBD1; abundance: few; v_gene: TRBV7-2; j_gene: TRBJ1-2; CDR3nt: TGTGCCAGCAGGCCGGGACAGGGAGGTAACTATGGCTACACCTTC; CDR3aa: CASRPGQGGNYGYTF
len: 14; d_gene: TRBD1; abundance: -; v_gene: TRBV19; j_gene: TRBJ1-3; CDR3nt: TGTGCCAGCAAGACAGGGTTCTCTGGAAACACCATATATTTT; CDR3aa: CASKTGFSGNTIYF
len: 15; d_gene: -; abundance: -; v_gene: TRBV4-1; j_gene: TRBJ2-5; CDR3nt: TGCGCCAGCAGCCAAGGGGTTGGGGGGGCAGAGACCCAGTACTTC; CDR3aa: CASSQGVGGAETQYF
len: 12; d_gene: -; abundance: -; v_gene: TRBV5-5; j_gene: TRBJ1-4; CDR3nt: TGTGCCAGCAGCTTGACAGGGGAAAAACTGTTTTTT; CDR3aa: CASSLTGEKLFF
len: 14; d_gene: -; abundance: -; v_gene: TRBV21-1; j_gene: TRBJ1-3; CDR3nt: TGTGCCAGCAGCTCCCGGGGCCGGGGGAACACCATATATTTT; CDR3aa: CASSSRGRGNTIYF
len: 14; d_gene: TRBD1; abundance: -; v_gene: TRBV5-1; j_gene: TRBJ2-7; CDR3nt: TGCGCCAGCAGCTCGGGACAGGTGCTCTACGAGCAGTACTTC; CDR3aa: CASSSGQVLYEQYF
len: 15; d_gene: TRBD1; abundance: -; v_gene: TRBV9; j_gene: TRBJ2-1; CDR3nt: TGTGCCAGCAGCGTATCAGGGGGCGCACACAATGAGCAGTTCTTC; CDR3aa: CASSVSGGAHNEQFF
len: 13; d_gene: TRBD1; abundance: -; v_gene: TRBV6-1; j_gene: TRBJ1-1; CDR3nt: TGTGCCAGCAGTGCTCCGGGACAGGTTGAAGCTTTCTTT; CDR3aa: CASSAPGQVEAFF
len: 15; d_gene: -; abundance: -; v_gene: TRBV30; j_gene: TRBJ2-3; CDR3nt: TGTGCCTGGAGTGTGCGCGGTAACTTGGCAGATACGCAGTATTTT; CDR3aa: CAWSVRGNLADTQYF
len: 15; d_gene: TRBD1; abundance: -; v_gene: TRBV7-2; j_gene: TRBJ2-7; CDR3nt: TGTGCCAGCAGATATGCTCAGGGGGCCCCCTACGAGCAGTACTTC; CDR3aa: CASRYAQGAPYEQYF
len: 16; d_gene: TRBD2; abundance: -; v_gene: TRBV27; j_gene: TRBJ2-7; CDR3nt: TGTGCCAGCAGTTACAGCGTCGGGACTAGCGTATACGAGCAGTACTTC; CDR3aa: CASSYSVGTSVYEQYF
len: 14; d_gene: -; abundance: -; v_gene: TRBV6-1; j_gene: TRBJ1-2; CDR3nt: TGTGCCAGCTCAGCCTCCGGACAACTCTATGGCTACACCTTC; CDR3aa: CASSASGQLYGYTF
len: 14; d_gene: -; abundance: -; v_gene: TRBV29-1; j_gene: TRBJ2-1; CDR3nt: TGCAGCTCCTCGGGCGGGACTCTGGAAAATGAGCAGTTCTTC; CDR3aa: CSSSGGTLENEQFF
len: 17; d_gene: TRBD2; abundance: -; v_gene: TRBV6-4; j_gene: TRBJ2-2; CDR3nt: TGTGCCAGCAGCCCTAAAATAGCGGGAGGGAACACCGGGGAGCTGTTTTTT; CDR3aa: CASSPKIAGGNTGELFF
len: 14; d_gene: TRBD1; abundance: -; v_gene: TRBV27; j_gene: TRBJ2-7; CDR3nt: TGTGCCAGCAGTTTATCCCCAGGGGGTACCGAGCAGTACTTC; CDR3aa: CASSLSPGGTEQYF
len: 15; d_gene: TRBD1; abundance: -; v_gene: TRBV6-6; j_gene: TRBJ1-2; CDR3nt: TGTGCCAGCACCTCCCGGGGACAGGGGAACTATGACTACACCTTC; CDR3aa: CASTSRGQGNYDYTF
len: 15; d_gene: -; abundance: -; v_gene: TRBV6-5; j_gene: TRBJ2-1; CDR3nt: TGTGCCAGCAAGATCCGGTGGACTGGCGACAATGAGCAGTTCTTC; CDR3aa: CASKIRWTGDNEQFF
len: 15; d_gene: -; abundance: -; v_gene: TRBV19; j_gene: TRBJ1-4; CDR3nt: TGTGCCAGTAGTTCCTACAGGGCGCCTAATGAAAAACTGTTTTTT; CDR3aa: CASSSYRAPNEKLFF
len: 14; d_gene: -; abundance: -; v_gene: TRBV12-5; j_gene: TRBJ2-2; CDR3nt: TGTGCCCCCCAGGCAGGGAAAAACACCGGGGAGCTGTTTTTT; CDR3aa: CAPQAGKNTGELFF